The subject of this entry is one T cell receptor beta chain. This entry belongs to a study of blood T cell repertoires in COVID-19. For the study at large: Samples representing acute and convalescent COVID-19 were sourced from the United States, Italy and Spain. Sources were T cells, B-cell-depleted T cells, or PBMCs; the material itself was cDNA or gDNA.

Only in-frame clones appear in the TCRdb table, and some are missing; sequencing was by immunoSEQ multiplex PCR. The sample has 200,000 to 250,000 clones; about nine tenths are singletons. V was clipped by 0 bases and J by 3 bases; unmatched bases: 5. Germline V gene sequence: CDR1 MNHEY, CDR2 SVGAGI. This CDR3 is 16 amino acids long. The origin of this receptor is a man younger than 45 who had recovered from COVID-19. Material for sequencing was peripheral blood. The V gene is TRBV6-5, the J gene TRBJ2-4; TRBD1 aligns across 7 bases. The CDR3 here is CASSYSPRDSKNIQYF. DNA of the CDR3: TGTGCCAGCAGTTACTCGCCTAGGGACAGCAAAAACATTCAGTACTTC.